These T cell receptor beta chains were read from a single sample in a study of cytomegalovirus exposure and HLA in healthy donors. Profiling relied on immunoSEQ multiplex PCR, and the TCRdb table lists in-frame clones only, not all of them. The table lists around 200,000 clones, roughly three quarters of them singletons, with around 1.6% in the top ten. Material for sequencing was PBMCs. The receptors stem from a young woman in good health and CMV-seronegative. The CDR3 runs from the conserved cysteine through the conserved F or W. A D gene is named only where the DNA matches it firmly. Not all rows give a size; the values are once, few, many and, for expanded clones, a class.

CDR3: CASSGDRGQIEQYF; DNA: TGTGCCAGCAGCGGGGACAGGGGGCAGATCGAGCAGTACTTC; J: TRBJ2-7; D: TRBD1; size: -; V: TRBV28
CDR3: CASSLRSTVQETQYF; DNA: TGTGCCAGCAGCTTGAGGTCGACAGTCCAAGAGACCCAGTACTTC; J: TRBJ2-5; D: -; size: -; V: TRBV7-2
CDR3: CASSQEPGYNSPLHF; DNA: TGCGCCAGCAGCCAAGAACCGGGGTATAATTCACCCCTCCACTTT; J: TRBJ1-6; D: -; size: -; V: TRBV4-3
CDR3: CASSLVRGASTGELFF; DNA: TGCGCCAGCAGCTTAGTCCGGGGGGCGAGTACCGGGGAGCTGTTTTTT; J: TRBJ2-2; D: -; size: -; V: TRBV5-1
CDR3: CASSLGQGVANEQFF; DNA: TGTGCCAGCAGCCTCGGACAGGGGGTGGCGAATGAGCAGTTCTTC; J: TRBJ2-1; D: TRBD1; size: -; V: TRBV7-2
CDR3: CASSIAGEELFF; DNA: TGTGCCAGTAGTATAGCCGGGGAGGAGCTGTTTTTT; J: TRBJ2-2; D: -; size: -; V: TRBV19
CDR3: CASSTGSTEKLFF; DNA: TGTGCCAGCAGTACAGGGTCTACTGAAAAACTGTTTTTT; J: TRBJ1-4; D: -; size: once; V: TRBV6-6
CDR3: CASSPLTTYGYTF; DNA: TGTGCCAGCAGCCCCCTAACCACCTACGGCTACACCTTC; J: TRBJ1-2; D: -; size: -; V: TRBV7-9
CDR3: CASRATAIATYGELFF; DNA: TGTGCCAGTAGGGCAACCGCTATAGCAACGTACGGGGAGCTGTTTTTT; J: TRBJ2-2; D: -; size: -; V: TRBV19
CDR3: CATSRDSNRNTEAFF; DNA: TGTGCCACCAGCAGAGACTCTAACAGGAACACTGAAGCTTTCTTT; J: TRBJ1-1; D: -; size: -; V: TRBV15
CDR3: CASSVSGGELFF; DNA: TGTGCCAGCAGCGTAAGCGGCGGGGAGCTGTTTTTT; J: TRBJ2-2; D: -; size: -; V: TRBV9
CDR3: CASSIGGTNTGELFF; DNA: TGTGCCAGTAGTATAGGAGGAACGAACACCGGGGAGCTGTTTTTT; J: TRBJ2-2; D: -; size: -; V: TRBV19
CDR3: CASSLTSGTSTDTQYF; DNA: TGCGCCAGCAGCTTAACTAGCGGGACGTCCACAGATACGCAGTATTTT; J: TRBJ2-3; D: TRBD2; size: once; V: TRBV5-1
CDR3: CASSSRLAGDYNEQFF; DNA: TGTGCCAGCAGTTCCAGACTAGCGGGTGACTACAATGAGCAGTTCTTC; J: TRBJ2-1; D: TRBD2; size: once; V: TRBV6-5
CDR3: CAIRKTGEGYTF; DNA: TGTGCCATCCGAAAGACAGGGGAAGGCTACACCTTC; J: TRBJ1-2; D: TRBD1; size: -; V: TRBV6-5
CDR3: CASRGQGSAEAFF; DNA: TGCGCCAGCAGGGGACAGGGAAGCGCTGAAGCTTTCTTT; J: TRBJ1-1; D: TRBD1; size: -; V: TRBV10-1
CDR3: CASSSTGGRNTEAFF; DNA: TGTGCCAGCAGCTCCACGGGGGGGAGAAACACTGAAGCTTTCTTT; J: TRBJ1-1; D: -; size: -; V: TRBV5-6
CDR3: CASRERAGGLWNEQFF; DNA: TGTGCGAGCCGAGAACGGGCGGGAGGGTTGTGGAATGAGCAGTTCTTC; J: TRBJ2-1; D: TRBD2; size: -; V: TRBV2
CDR3: CARSTDSRSSYNSPLHF; DNA: TGTGCCAGAAGCACGGACAGCCGGAGCTCCTATAATTCACCCCTCCACTTT; J: TRBJ1-6; D: -; size: -; V: TRBV5-3
CDR3: CASSRQGWSYNEQFF; DNA: TGTGCCAGCAGCAGACAGGGTTGGTCCTACAATGAGCAGTTCTTC; J: TRBJ2-1; D: TRBD1; size: -; V: TRBV5-6
CDR3: CASSPYRGDTGELFF; DNA: TGTGCCAGCAGTCCTTACAGGGGAGACACCGGGGAGCTGTTTTTT; J: TRBJ2-2; D: TRBD1; size: few; V: TRBV27
CDR3: CASSMYLAGAQETQYF; DNA: TGTGCCAGTAGTATGTACCTAGCGGGAGCCCAAGAGACCCAGTACTTC; J: TRBJ2-5; D: TRBD2; size: -; V: TRBV19
CDR3: CASSLRSPGELFF; DNA: TGTGCCAGCAGTTTGCGGTCTCCCGGGGAGCTGTTTTTT; J: TRBJ2-2; D: -; size: -; V: TRBV28
CDR3: CASSLTVAGGQETQYF; DNA: TGTGCCAGCAGCTTAACCGTAGCGGGGGGACAAGAGACCCAGTACTTC; J: TRBJ2-5; D: TRBD2; size: -; V: TRBV7-2
CDR3: CSVAGGGNEQFF; DNA: TGCAGCGTTGCCGGCGGGGGCAATGAGCAGTTCTTC; J: TRBJ2-1; D: TRBD2; size: -; V: TRBV29-1
CDR3: CASSLSGAYGQPQHF; DNA: TGTGCCAGCAGCTTGTCAGGGGCTTATGGGCAGCCCCAGCATTTT; J: TRBJ1-5; D: -; size: -; V: TRBV5-8
CDR3: CASGFRTSGTHNEQFF; DNA: TGTGCTAGTGGTTTTAGGACTAGCGGGACTCACAATGAGCAGTTCTTC; J: TRBJ2-1; D: TRBD2; size: -; V: TRBV12-5
CDR3: CASSTQGYEQYF; DNA: TGTGCCAGCAGTACCCAGGGCTACGAGCAGTACTTC; J: TRBJ2-7; D: -; size: few; V: TRBV28
CDR3: CASSLTQGKETQYF; DNA: TGTGCCAGCAGCTTAACACAGGGTAAAGAGACCCAGTACTTC; J: TRBJ2-5; D: -; size: few; V: TRBV7-2
CDR3: CASRMTGNQPQHF; DNA: TGTGCCAGCAGAATGACAGGAAATCAGCCCCAGCATTTT; J: TRBJ1-5; D: -; size: once; V: TRBV28
CDR3: CASSISDEQFF; DNA: TGTGCCAGCAGTATTAGCGATGAGCAGTTCTTC; J: TRBJ2-1; D: -; size: -; V: TRBV27
CDR3: CASSQRTGSQNIQYF; DNA: TGTGCCAGCAGCCAACGTACAGGGTCACAAAACATTCAGTACTTC; J: TRBJ2-4; D: -; size: few; V: TRBV14
CDR3: CATDEGGETQYF; DNA: TGTGCCACCGACGAGGGAGGAGAGACCCAGTACTTC; J: TRBJ2-5; D: -; size: once; V: TRBV28
CDR3: CATQREPYEQYF; DNA: TGTGCCACCCAGCGGGAACCCTACGAGCAGTACTTC; J: TRBJ2-7; D: TRBD2; size: -; V: TRBV10-3
CDR3: CSVGQSNTGELFF; DNA: TGCAGCGTGGGACAATCAAACACCGGGGAGCTGTTTTTT; J: TRBJ2-2; D: -; size: -; V: TRBV29-1
CDR3: CASSGGQNYGYTF; DNA: TGCGCCAGCAGTGGAGGACAGAATTATGGCTACACCTTC; J: TRBJ1-2; D: -; size: -; V: TRBV10-2
CDR3: CASSLTGTGYNEQFF; DNA: TGTGCCAGCAGCCTTACCGGGACAGGATACAATGAGCAGTTCTTC; J: TRBJ2-1; D: TRBD1; size: -; V: TRBV28
CDR3: CASSLQDGPYEQYF; DNA: TGTGCCAGCAGCCTACAGGACGGTCCCTACGAGCAGTACTTC; J: TRBJ2-7; D: -; size: -; V: TRBV7-8
CDR3: CASSLGPPAGNYGYTF; DNA: TGTGCCAGCAGTTTGGGTCCCCCTGCGGGTAACTATGGCTACACCTTC; J: TRBJ1-2; D: -; size: -; V: TRBV28
CDR3: CASRPPGQSNTEAFF; DNA: TGTGCCAGCAGGCCGCCGGGACAGTCGAACACTGAAGCTTTCTTT; J: TRBJ1-1; D: TRBD1; size: once; V: TRBV11-2
CDR3: CASTMDRATDTQYF; DNA: TGCGCCAGCACGATGGACAGGGCGACAGATACGCAGTATTTT; J: TRBJ2-3; D: TRBD1; size: -; V: TRBV5-1